This T cell receptor beta chain was captured by sequencing in a study of HIV-infected patients and healthy controls. V was cut by 4 bases and J by 2 bases, with 9 bases left in between. The CDR3 consists of 15 residues. Germline V gene sequence: CDR1 MNHEY, CDR2 SVGEGT. MiXCR, applied by TCRdb to the 5' RACE reads, yields one record per CDR3 protein. The table lists around 64,000 distinct CDR3 sequences, around 16% of them singletons. The sequencing sample was made of CD4+ T cells from blood. This TCR was sampled from a human donor in good health. The chain combines TRBV6-2 or TRBV6-3 with TRBJ2-6; weak D call: TRBD2 (6 bases). The CDR3 region is CASSSWEAGANVLTF. The CDR3 DNA reads TGTGCCAGCAGTTCGTGGGAGGCTGGGGCCAACGTCCTGACTTTC.